The rows below give T cell receptor beta chains drawn from one sample of a study of T cells in Graves' hyperthyroidism and ophthalmopathy. From the multiplex PCR reads, TCRdb called clonotypes with MiXCR, one entry per CDR3 protein. Of over 500,000 distinct CDR3 sequences in the sample, 17% were seen once. What was sequenced was blood. Every receptor here comes from a woman under 30 with Graves' ophthalmopathy. CDR3s include the opening cysteine and the closing phenylalanine or tryptophan. A D gene is named only where the DNA matches it firmly. A clone size is listed for some rows: how often the clone was seen (once, few, many), or a class if it is expanded.

j_gene	abundance	d_gene	v_gene	CDR3nt	CDR3aa
TRBJ1-2	-	-	TRBV28	TGTGCCAGCAGCCAACAGGTCCCCAACTACACCTTC	CASSQQVPNYTF
TRBJ2-5	-	-	TRBV5-1	TGCGCCAGCAGCTTGGTGGACGTGCTGGGCCAGTACTTC	CASSLVDVLGQYF
TRBJ2-7	-	-	TRBV4-1	TGCGCCAGCAGCCAAGAATTCCGGACCACCTACGAGCAGTACTTC	CASSQEFRTTYEQYF
TRBJ1-1	few	-	TRBV29-1	TGCAGCGTTGACAGGGATGGAGATGAGACTTTCTTT	CSVDRDGDETFF
TRBJ1-4	few	-	TRBV5-4	TGTGCCAGCAGCTTGGAAGAGGGACACCCTGGGCGAAAACTGTTTTTT	CASSLEEGHPGRKLFF
TRBJ1-5	-	-	TRBV10-3	TGTGCCATCAGTGATGTCGAGCAGGGGAATCAGCCCCAGCATTTT	CAISDVEQGNQPQHF
TRBJ2-3	many	-	TRBV2	TGTGCCAGCAGTGATGAGGCGCAGTATTTT	CASSDEAQYF
TRBJ2-5	few	-	TRBV3-1	TGTGCCAGCAGCCAAGGATTACTAGCCGGACTCGAGACCCAGTACTTC	CASSQGLLAGLETQYF
TRBJ1-2	many	TRBD1	TRBV29-1	TGCAGCGCCTACCTCCAGGGGGCCCACTATGGCTACACCTTC	CSAYLQGAHYGYTF
TRBJ2-2	many	-	TRBV13	TGTGCCAGCAGTGGAGGGGGGCCAAACACCGGGGAGCTGTTTTTT	CASSGGGPNTGELFF
TRBJ2-3	-	-	TRBV4-2	TGTGCCAGCAGCCTCTCCCAGGAGGCCACAGATACGCAGTATTTT	CASSLSQEATDTQYF
TRBJ1-3	few	TRBD1	TRBV6-2/TRBV6-3	TGTGCCAGCAGGCCGACAGGGGCTGGAAACACCATATATTTT	CASRPTGAGNTIYF
TRBJ1-1	few	-	TRBV20-1	TGCAGTGCCCGGCGGGAGGGTCATTCCACTGAAGCTTTCTTT	CSARREGHSTEAFF
TRBJ1-3	few	-	TRBV5-1	TGCGCCAGCAGCTTGGATATTGGAAACACCATATATTTT	CASSLDIGNTIYF
TRBJ1-2	-	-	TRBV28	TGTGCCAGCAGTTTCCTTAAACTCGACAGGTCCTATGGCTACACCTTC	CASSFLKLDRSYGYTF
TRBJ2-3	few	-	TRBV7-2	TGTGCCAGCAGCTTTACTGGTGGCAGGGTTCGGAGCACAGATACGCAGTATTTT	CASSFTGGRVRSTDTQYF
TRBJ2-7	many	TRBD1	TRBV12-3/TRBV12-4	TGTGCCAGCAGTACCGACAGGGTAACCTCCTACGAGCAGTACTTC	CASSTDRVTSYEQYF
TRBJ2-7	many	TRBD2	TRBV5-4	TGTGCCAGCAGCGGCGAGATAGCGGGAGTCGAGCAGTACTTC	CASSGEIAGVEQYF
TRBJ2-3	many	-	TRBV27	TGTGCCAGCAGCAGCGAGATTGCAGGCACAGATACGCAGTATTTT	CASSSEIAGTDTQYF
TRBJ2-7	-	-	TRBV25-1	TGTGCCAGCAGAATACAGGGGACTGGGGAGCAGTACTTC	CASRIQGTGEQYF
TRBJ1-3	few	-	TRBV6-5	TGTGCCAGCAGTTACAGGACCACTCGTTTGGGTGGAAACACCATATATTTT	CASSYRTTRLGGNTIYF
TRBJ2-1	many	-	TRBV7-2	TGTGCCAGCAGCATTAGTGGGAGCAGCTCCTACAATGAGCAGTTCTTC	CASSISGSSSYNEQFF
TRBJ1-1	-	TRBD1	TRBV30	TGTGCCTGGAGTGTAAAGGGGGCGGGAGACACTGAAGCTTTCTTT	CAWSVKGAGDTEAFF
TRBJ2-3	few	-	TRBV28	TGTGCCAGCAGTTCGGCCGGCACAGATACGCAGTATTTT	CASSSAGTDTQYF
TRBJ2-5	many	TRBD2	TRBV29-1	TGCAGCGTTGAAGGGGGCGGGAGGGGGGAGACCCAGTACTTC	CSVEGGGRGETQYF
TRBJ1-4	-	-	TRBV2	TGTGCCAGCAGTGATGTGACAGGAGATAATGAAAAACTGTTTTTT	CASSDVTGDNEKLFF
TRBJ2-1	-	TRBD1	TRBV5-1	TGCGCCAGCAGCTTGTCTACAGGGGGCTTGGATGAGCAGTTCTTC	CASSLSTGGLDEQFF
TRBJ1-5	few	-	TRBV3-1	TGTGCCAGCAGCCAAGATTCCGGGGGCGGCAATCAGCCCCAGCATTTT	CASSQDSGGGNQPQHF